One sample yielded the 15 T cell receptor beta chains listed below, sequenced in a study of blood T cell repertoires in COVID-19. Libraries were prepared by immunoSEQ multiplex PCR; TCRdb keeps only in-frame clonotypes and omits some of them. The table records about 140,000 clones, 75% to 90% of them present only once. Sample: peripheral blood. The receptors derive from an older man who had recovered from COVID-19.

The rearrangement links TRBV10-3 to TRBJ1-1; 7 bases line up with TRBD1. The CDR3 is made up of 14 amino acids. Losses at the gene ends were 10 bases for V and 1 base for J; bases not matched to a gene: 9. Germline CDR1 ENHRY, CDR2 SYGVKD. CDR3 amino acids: CASRDRGPNTEAFF. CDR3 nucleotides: TGTGCCAGCCGGGACAGAGGGCCGAACACTGAAGCTTTCTTT.

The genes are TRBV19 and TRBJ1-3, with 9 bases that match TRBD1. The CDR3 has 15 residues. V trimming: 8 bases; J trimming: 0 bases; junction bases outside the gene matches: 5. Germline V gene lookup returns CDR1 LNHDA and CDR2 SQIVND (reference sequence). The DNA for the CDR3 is TGTGCCAGTTCCGGGACAGGGACCTCTGGAAACACCATATATTTT. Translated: CASSGTGTSGNTIYF.

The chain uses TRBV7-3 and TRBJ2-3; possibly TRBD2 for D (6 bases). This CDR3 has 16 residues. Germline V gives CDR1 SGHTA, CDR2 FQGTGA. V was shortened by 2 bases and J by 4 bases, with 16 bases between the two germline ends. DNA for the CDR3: TGTGCCAGCAGCTTAGATGAATTCGGGGGTGCAGATACGCAGTATTTT. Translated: CASSLDEFGGADTQYF.

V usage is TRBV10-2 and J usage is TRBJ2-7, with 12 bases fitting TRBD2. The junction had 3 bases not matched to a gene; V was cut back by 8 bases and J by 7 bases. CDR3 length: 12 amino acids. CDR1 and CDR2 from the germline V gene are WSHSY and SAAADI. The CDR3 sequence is CASSGLAGEQYF. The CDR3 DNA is TGCGCCAGCTCCGGACTAGCGGGGGAGCAGTACTTC.

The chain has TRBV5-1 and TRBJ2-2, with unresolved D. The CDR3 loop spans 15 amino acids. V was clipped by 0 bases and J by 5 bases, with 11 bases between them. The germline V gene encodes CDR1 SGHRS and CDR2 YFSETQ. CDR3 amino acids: CASSLADARTGELFF. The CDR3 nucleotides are TGCGCCAGCAGCTTGGCCGATGCTAGGACCGGGGAGCTGTTTTTT.

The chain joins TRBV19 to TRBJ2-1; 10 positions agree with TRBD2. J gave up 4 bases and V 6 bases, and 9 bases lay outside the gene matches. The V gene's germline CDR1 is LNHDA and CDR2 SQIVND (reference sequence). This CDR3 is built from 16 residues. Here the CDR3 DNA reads TGTGCCAGTAGCTCGGGACTAGCGAGCGTTTACAATGAGCAGTTCTTC. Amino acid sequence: CASSSGLASVYNEQFF.

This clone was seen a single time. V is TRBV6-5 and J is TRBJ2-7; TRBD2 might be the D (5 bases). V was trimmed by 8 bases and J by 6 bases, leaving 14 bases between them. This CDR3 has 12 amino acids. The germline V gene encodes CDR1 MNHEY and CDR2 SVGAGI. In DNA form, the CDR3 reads TGTGCCAGCGAGCGGAGACTACGCGAGCAGTACTTC. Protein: CASERRLREQYF.

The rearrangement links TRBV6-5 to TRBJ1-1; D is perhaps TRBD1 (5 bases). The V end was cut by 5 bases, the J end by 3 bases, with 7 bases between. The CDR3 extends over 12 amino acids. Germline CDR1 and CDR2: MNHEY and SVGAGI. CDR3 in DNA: TGTGCCAGCAGTCCGGGGGACACTGAAGCTTTCTTT. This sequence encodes CASSPGDTEAFF.

The CDR3 DNA follows: TGCAGTGCTGCGGGAGGGCCCGAGCAGTACTTC. Encoded protein: CSAAGGPEQYF. The chain links TRBV20-1 to TRBJ2-7; the match to TRBD2 covers 9 bases. Germline CDR1 DFQATT, CDR2 SNEGSKA (reference sequence). The CDR3 is 11 residues long. V trimming: 5 bases; J trimming: 6 bases; junction bases outside the gene matches: 2.

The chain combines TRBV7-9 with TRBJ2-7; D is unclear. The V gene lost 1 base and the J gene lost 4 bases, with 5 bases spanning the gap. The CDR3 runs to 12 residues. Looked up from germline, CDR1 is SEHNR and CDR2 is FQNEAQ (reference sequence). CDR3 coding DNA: TGTGCCAGCAGCTTAGGAGCTTACGAGCAGTACTTC. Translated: CASSLGAYEQYF. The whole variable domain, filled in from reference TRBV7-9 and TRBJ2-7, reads DTGVSQNPRHKITKRGQNVTFRCDPISEHNRLYWYRQTLGQGPEFLTYFQNEAQLEKSRLLSDRFSAERPKGSFSTLEIQRTEQGDSAMYLCASSLGAYEQYFGPGTRLTVT.

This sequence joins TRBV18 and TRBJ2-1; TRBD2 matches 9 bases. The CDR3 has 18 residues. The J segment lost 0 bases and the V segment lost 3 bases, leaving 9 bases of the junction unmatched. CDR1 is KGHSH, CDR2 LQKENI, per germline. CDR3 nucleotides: TGTGCCAGCTCACCGAGCAGACTAGCGGCGAGCTCCTACAATGAGCAGTTCTTC. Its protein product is CASSPSRLAASSYNEQFF.

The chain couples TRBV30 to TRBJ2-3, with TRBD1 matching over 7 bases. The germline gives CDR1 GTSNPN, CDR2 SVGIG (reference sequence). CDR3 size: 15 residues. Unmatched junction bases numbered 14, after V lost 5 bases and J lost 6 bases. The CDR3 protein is CAWGPGQQYSDTQYF. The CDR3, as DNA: TGTGCCTGGGGGCCGGGACAGCAGTATTCCGATACGCAGTATTTT.

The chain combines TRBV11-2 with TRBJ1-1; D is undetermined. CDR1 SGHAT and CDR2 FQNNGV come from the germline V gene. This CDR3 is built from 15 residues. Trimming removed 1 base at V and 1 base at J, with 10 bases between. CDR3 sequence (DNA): TGTGCCAGCAGCTTAGGTCTGCCAGGGAACACTGAAGCTTTCTTT. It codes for CASSLGLPGNTEAFF. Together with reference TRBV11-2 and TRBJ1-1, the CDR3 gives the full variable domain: EAGVAQSPRYKIIEKRQSVAFWCNPISGHATLYWYQQILGQGPKLLIQFQNNGVVDDSQLPKDRFSAERLKGVDSTLKIQPAKLEDSAVYLCASSLGLPGNTEAFFGQGTRLTVV.

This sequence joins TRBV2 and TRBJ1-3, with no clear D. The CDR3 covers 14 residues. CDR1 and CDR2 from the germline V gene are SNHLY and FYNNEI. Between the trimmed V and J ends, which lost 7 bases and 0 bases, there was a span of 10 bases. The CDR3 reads CASTVEISGNTIYF. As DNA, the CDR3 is TGTGCCAGCACCGTAGAAATCTCTGGAAACACCATATATTTT.

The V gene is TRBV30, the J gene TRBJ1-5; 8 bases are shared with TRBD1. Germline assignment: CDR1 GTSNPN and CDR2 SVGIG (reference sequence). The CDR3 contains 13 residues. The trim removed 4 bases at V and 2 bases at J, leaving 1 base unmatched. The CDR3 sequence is CAWTGGRNQPQHF. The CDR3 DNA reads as TGTGCCTGGACAGGGGGCCGCAATCAGCCCCAGCATTTT.